This TCR beta chain was identified in a study of cytomegalovirus exposure and HLA in healthy donors. As for this clone: Its antigen is currently unknown.

The PCR was carried out with 60 Vbeta primers and 13 Jbeta primers. Repertoires were generated with immunoSEQ multiplex PCR, while TCRdb's copy carries only in-frame clones and drops some. The sample has about 140,000 clones; roughly 85% are singletons. V lost 1 base and J lost 3, with 16 bases in between. CDR1 is SNHLY, CDR2 FYNNEI, per germline. The CDR3 runs 16 residues. Points from the study as a whole: Earlier analysis looked at TCR beta V segments, and most were productive about 87% or about 30% of the time. A later analysis found TCR association rates differed by HLA locus, highest for DRB1 and lowest for HLA-C.

The receptor was derived from a woman under 40 in good health and CMV-seronegative. Sequencing was carried out using PBMCs. The chain carries TRBV2 and TRBJ2-7, with a possible D match to TRBD1 (5 bases). The DNA of the CDR3 is TGTGCCAGCAGTGAAGATCTTACAGGTGGGAACTACGAGCAGTACTTC. The encoded protein is CASSEDLTGGNYEQYF.